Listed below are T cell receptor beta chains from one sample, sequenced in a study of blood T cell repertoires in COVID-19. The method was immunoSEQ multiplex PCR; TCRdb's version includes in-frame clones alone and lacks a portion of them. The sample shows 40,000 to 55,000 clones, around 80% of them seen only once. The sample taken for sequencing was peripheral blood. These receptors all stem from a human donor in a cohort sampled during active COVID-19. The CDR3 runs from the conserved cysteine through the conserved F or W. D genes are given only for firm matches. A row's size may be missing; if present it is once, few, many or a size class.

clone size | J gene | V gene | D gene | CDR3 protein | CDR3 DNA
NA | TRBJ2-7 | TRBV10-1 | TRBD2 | CASSGTTFGEQYF | TGCGCCAGCAGCGGGACTACGTTCGGGGAGCAGTACTTC
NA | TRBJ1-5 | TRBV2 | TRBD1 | CASTRDRGAPPQHF | TGTGCCAGTACTCGGGACAGGGGAGCACCGCCCCAGCATTTT
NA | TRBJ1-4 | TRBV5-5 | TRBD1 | CASSLGTGEGSEKLFF | TGTGCCAGCAGCTTGGGGACAGGGGAGGGGAGTGAAAAACTGTTTTTT
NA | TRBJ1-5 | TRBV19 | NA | CASSNFRAGSQPQHF | TGTGCCAGTAGTAACTTTAGGGCCGGGAGCCAGCCCCAGCATTTT
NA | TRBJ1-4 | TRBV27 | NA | CASSPRGGTNEKLFF | TGTGCCAGCAGTCCCCGGGGGGGGACTAATGAAAAACTGTTTTTT
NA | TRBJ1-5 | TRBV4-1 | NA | CASSPEGTFGQPQHF | TGCGCCAGCAGCCCCGAGGGGACTTTTGGACAGCCCCAGCATTTT
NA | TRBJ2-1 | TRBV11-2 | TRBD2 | CASSLGRSVAGGDNEQFF | TGTGCCAGCAGCTTAGGAAGATCGGTAGCGGGGGGTGACAATGAGCAGTTCTTC
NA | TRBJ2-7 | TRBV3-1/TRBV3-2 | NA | CASRRNYEQYF | TGTGCCAGCAGGCGCAACTACGAGCAGTACTTC
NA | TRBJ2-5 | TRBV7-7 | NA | CALTRVETQYF | TGTGCTCTTACCCGGGTGGAGACCCAGTACTTC
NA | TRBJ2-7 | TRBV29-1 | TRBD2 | CSVGSLAGDDEQYF | TGCAGCGTTGGCTCACTAGCGGGGGATGACGAGCAGTACTTC
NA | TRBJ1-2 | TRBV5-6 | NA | CASSLTGKYGYTF | TGTGCCAGCAGCTTGACAGGGAAGTATGGCTACACCTTC
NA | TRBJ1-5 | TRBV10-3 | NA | CAISDFWMEDSNQPQHF | TGTGCCATCAGTGATTTTTGGATGGAGGATAGCAATCAGCCCCAGCATTTT
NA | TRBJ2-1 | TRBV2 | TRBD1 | CASGPKGANEQFF | TGTGCCAGCGGCCCTAAGGGGGCGAATGAGCAGTTCTTC
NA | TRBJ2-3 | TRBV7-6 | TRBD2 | CASSPIAGSSTDTQYF | TGTGCCAGCAGCCCAATAGCGGGGTCTAGCACAGATACGCAGTATTTT
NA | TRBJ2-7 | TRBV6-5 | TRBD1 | CASSFKDRASEQYF | TGTGCCAGCAGTTTCAAGGACAGGGCCTCCGAGCAGTACTTC
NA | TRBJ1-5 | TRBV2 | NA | CASSRDFNQPQHF | TGTGCCAGCAGTCGGGATTTCAATCAGCCCCAGCATTTT
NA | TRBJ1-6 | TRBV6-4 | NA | CASSGTAYSPLHF | TGTGCCAGCAGTGGGACAGCTTATTCACCCCTCCACTTT
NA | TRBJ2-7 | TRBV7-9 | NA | CASTLSRSTKSYEQYF | TGTGCCAGCACTTTAAGTCGATCCACAAAATCCTACGAGCAGTACTTC
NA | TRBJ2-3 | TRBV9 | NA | CASSVGGSADTQYF | TGTGCCAGCAGCGTAGGAGGGTCGGCCGATACGCAGTATTTT
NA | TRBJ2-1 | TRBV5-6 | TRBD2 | CASSPELAGGPYNEQFF | TGTGCCAGCAGCCCAGAGCTAGCGGGGGGCCCGTACAATGAGCAGTTCTTC
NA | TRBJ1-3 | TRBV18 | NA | CASSPPARGNTIYF | TGTGCCAGCTCACCACCAGCCCGGGGGAACACCATATATTTT
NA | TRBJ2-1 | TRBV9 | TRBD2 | CASSVGLAGNNEQFF | TGTGCCAGCAGCGTAGGACTAGCGGGAAACAATGAGCAGTTCTTC
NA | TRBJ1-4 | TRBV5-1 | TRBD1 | CASSTGQGREKLFF | TGCGCCAGCAGCACCGGACAGGGCCGTGAAAAACTGTTTTTT
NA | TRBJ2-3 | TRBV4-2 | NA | CASSHIPGDSPTSTDTQYF | TGTGCCAGCAGCCACATCCCCGGGGACTCCCCGACTAGCACAGATACGCAGTATTTT
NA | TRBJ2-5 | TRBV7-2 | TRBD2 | CASSFGGRETQYF | TGTGCCAGCAGCTTCGGGGGGAGGGAGACCCAGTACTTC
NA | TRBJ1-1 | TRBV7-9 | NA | CASSLWLNTEAFF | TGTGCCAGCAGCTTATGGCTGAACACTGAAGCTTTCTTT
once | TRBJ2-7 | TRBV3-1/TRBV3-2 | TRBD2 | CASSQAVLAGPYEQYF | TGTGCCAGCAGCCAAGCCGTCCTAGCGGGACCCTACGAGCAGTACTTC
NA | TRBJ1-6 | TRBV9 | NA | CASSITGDNSPLHF | TGTGCCAGCAGCATAACAGGTGATAATTCACCCCTCCACTTT
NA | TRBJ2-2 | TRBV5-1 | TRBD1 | CASSLAPQGATGELFF | TGCGCCAGCAGCTTGGCTCCACAGGGGGCAACCGGGGAGCTGTTTTTT
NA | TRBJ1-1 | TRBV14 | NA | CASSQPRWVGEDTEAFF | TGTGCCAGCAGCCAACCCCGATGGGTAGGGGAGGACACTGAAGCTTTCTTT
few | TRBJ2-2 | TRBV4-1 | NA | CASSPRGEMNTGELFF | TGCGCCAGCAGCCCGCGCGGGGAAATGAACACCGGGGAGCTGTTTTTT
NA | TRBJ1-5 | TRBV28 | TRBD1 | CASSYNRGSQHF | TGTGCCAGCAGTTACAACAGGGGCTCCCAGCATTTT
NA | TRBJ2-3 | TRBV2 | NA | CASSYNSYSTDTQYF | TGTGCCAGCAGTTACAATTCGTACAGCACAGATACGCAGTATTTT
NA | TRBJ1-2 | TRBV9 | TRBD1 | CASSVDQGAYGYTF | TGTGCCAGCAGCGTCGATCAGGGGGCGTATGGCTACACCTTC
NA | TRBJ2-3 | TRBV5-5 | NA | CASSLEGIGTDTQYF | TGTGCCAGCAGCTTGGAGGGGATTGGCACAGATACGCAGTATTTT
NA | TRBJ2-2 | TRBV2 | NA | CASGVPGGSNTGELFF | TGTGCCAGCGGTGTCCCCGGGGGATCGAACACCGGGGAGCTGTTTTTT
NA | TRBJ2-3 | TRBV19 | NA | CASSIRVSTDTQYF | TGTGCCAGTAGTATACGCGTTAGCACAGATACGCAGTATTTT
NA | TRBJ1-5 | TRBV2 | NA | CASSEIVSNQPQHF | TGTGCCAGCAGTGAAATCGTTAGCAATCAGCCCCAGCATTTT
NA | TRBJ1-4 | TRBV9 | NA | CASSVAPSNEKLFF | TGTGCCAGCAGCGTGGCCCCGTCTAATGAAAAACTGTTTTTT
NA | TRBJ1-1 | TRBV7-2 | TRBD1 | CASSADRVNTEAFF | TGTGCCAGCAGCGCGGACAGGGTGAACACTGAAGCTTTCTTT
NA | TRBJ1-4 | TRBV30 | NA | CAWRENNEKLFF | TGTGCCTGGAGAGAGAATAATGAAAAACTGTTTTTT
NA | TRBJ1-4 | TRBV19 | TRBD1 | CASSMTGTGVEKLFF | TGTGCCAGTAGTATGACCGGGACAGGGGTTGAAAAACTGTTTTTT
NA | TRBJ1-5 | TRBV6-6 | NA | CASSSLNQPQHF | TGTGCCAGCAGTTCCCTTAATCAGCCCCAGCATTTT
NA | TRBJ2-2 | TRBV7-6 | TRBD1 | CASSLYQGAQDHGELFF | TGTGCCAGCAGCTTATATCAGGGGGCGCAGGATCACGGGGAGCTGTTTTTT
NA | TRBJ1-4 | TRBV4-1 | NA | CASSQGGRELFF | TGCGCCAGCAGCCAGGGGGGGCGCGAACTGTTTTTT
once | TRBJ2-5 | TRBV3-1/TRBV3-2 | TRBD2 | CASTPPAGGIQETQYF | TGTGCCAGCACACCCCCAGCGGGGGGGATCCAAGAGACCCAGTACTTC
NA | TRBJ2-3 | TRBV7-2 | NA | CASSLGPGTQYF | TGTGCCAGCAGCTTAGGTCCGGGAACGCAGTATTTT
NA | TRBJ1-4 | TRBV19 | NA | CASSTSPGMNEKLFF | TGTGCCAGTAGTACCTCCCCAGGGATGAATGAAAAACTGTTTTTT
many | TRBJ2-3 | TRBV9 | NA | CASSGWPDTQYF | TGTGCCAGCAGCGGCTGGCCAGATACGCAGTATTTT
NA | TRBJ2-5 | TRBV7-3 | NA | CASSLTPGETQYF | TGTGCCAGCAGCTTAACACCAGGAGAGACCCAGTACTTC